These T cell receptor beta chains were read from a single sample in a study of cytomegalovirus exposure and HLA in healthy donors. Data came from immunoSEQ multiplex PCR; TCRdb stores just in-frame clones and leaves some out. Found here are over 90,000 clones, around 65% of them singletons; the top ten hold around 3.3%. The specimen sequenced was PBMCs. The receptors come from a woman between 50 and 59 years old in good health and CMV-seronegative. CDR3s leave out the opening cysteine and the closing phenylalanine or tryptophan. Each record gives: J gene, clone size, V gene, CDR3 protein. Expanded clones get a size class; other rows say once, few or many, or leave the size out.

TRBJ2-3,-,TRBV5-1,ASSSNGDLTDTQY
TRBJ1-3,once,TRBV19,ASSNGSGNTIY
TRBJ2-3,-,TRBV11-2,ASSLELAGGRTDTQY
TRBJ1-1,-,TRBV29-1,SVEGSGIRTEAF
TRBJ1-2,-,TRBV29-1,SVTFSNYGYT
TRBJ2-7,-,TRBV6-1,ASSEILAGGEQY
TRBJ1-4,-,TRBV19,ASSTHGTNEKLF
TRBJ1-5,-,TRBV7-6,ASAGQANQPQH
TRBJ2-1,-,TRBV5-6,ASSRLTRVDNEQF
TRBJ1-1,-,TRBV19,ASSFGSSTEAF
TRBJ2-1,-,TRBV6-6,MAGSYNEQF
-,-,TRBV5-6,ASSLKGSYEQY
TRBJ2-2,once,TRBV19,ASSFTTPGLARNTGELF
TRBJ2-7,-,TRBV5-4,ASSLARDRVLYEQY
TRBJ2-4,-,TRBV23-1,ASSQTTRVFDKNIQY
TRBJ2-3,few,TRBV29-1,SVEGQRGGTDTQY
TRBJ2-3,-,TRBV27,ASSLWLGTYYTQY
TRBJ2-1,-,TRBV4-1,ASSQPGTGGNEQF
TRBJ1-4,-,TRBV7-9,ASSYGQGNEKLF
TRBJ2-7,-,TRBV18,ASSPPLTPKPYEQY
TRBJ2-7,-,TRBV4-2,ASSQDRRAHPYEQY
TRBJ2-2,-,TRBV7-2,ASSSLTSGRGLATGELF
TRBJ1-6,-,TRBV7-9,ASSTNRGWNSPLH
TRBJ2-2,-,TRBV7-9,ASRRTGTTGELF
TRBJ2-1,-,TRBV4-3,ASSQDSREGPL
TRBJ1-1,-,TRBV5-1,ASSRGNSATSEAF
TRBJ2-7,-,TRBV18,ASSPGELYEQY
TRBJ2-1,few,TRBV25-1,ASRGTGQYNEQF
TRBJ2-7,few,TRBV7-2,ASSLNRREGLYEQY
TRBJ2-2,-,TRBV5-4,ASSLGGQGAPGELF
TRBJ1-1,once,TRBV30,AWDRFGTEAF
TRBJ2-2,-,TRBV2,ASSDLLGTGELF